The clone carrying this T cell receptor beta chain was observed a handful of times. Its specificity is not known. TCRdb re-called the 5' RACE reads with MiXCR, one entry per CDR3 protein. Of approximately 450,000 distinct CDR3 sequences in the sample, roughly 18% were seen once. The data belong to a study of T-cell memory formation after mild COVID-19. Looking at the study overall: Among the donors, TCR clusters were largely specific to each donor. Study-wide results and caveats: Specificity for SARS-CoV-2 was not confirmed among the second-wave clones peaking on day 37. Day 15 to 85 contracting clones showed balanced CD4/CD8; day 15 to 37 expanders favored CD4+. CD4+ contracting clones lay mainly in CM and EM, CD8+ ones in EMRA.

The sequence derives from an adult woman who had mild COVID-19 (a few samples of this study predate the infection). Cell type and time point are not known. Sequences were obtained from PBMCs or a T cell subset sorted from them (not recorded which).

CDR3 DNA: TGTGCCAGCAGCCAAACGCCCGAGGTAGGAGAGCAGTACTTC. Its translation is CASSQTPEVGEQYF. The gene calls are TRBV5-8 and TRBJ2-7; D is uncertain. V was trimmed by 4 bases and J by 7 bases, leaving 18 bases between them. Germline CDR1 and CDR2: SGHTS and YDEGEE. This CDR3 has 14 residues.